A selection of T cell receptor beta chains follows, all from one sample in a study of radiation and T cells in renal cell carcinoma. Data came from immunoSEQ multiplex PCR; TCRdb stores just in-frame clones and leaves some out. The sample includes fewer than 200,000 clones, about 87% of them seen just once. Sequencing used blood, obtained from a patient whose treatment included radiotherapy and nephrectomy. These TCRs come from a woman aged 45 to 65 with renal cell carcinoma. Each CDR3 is given with its conserved first and last residue. The D gene is left open where the match is weak. Clone size is given for some rows only: seen once, a few or many times, or a class if the clone is expanded.

17 TRBD1 TRBJ1-6 NA TRBV5-1 TGCGCCAGCAGCTTGCCGTCCGGGACAGGGAGTAATTCACCCCTCCACTTT CASSLPSGTGSNSPLHF
14 NA TRBJ1-2 NA TRBV6-5 TGTGCCAGCAGTTACGACAGCTCTAACTATGGCTACACCTTC CASSYDSSNYGYTF
13 NA TRBJ1-4 NA TRBV19 TGTGCCAGTAGTATGCAGGGCCGTGAAAAACTGTTTTTT CASSMQGREKLFF
13 NA TRBJ1-1 NA TRBV10-1 TGCGCCAGCAGTGTGACAGCGAGTACTGAAGCTTTCTTT CASSVTASTEAFF
14 NA TRBJ2-1 NA TRBV2 TGTGCCAGCAGGGCTAGGGGGGGCTACAATGAGCAGTTCTTC CASRARGGYNEQFF
16 NA TRBJ2-2 NA TRBV9 TGTGCCAGCAGCGTAGGCGTGACGGAATTTACCGGGGAGCTGTTTTTT CASSVGVTEFTGELFF
18 NA TRBJ2-1 once TRBV9 TGTGCCAGCAGCGTCCACTCTCGGACTCTTAGCTCCTACAATGAGCAGTTCTTC CASSVHSRTLSSYNEQFF
14 NA TRBJ1-1 NA TRBV2 TGTGCCAGCAGTTCTCAGGCCCGGAACACTGAAGCTTTCTTT CASSSQARNTEAFF
13 NA TRBJ2-3 NA TRBV5-1 TGCGCCAGCAGCTTGTTTGTCACAGATACGCAGTATTTT CASSLFVTDTQYF
15 TRBD1 TRBJ1-2 NA TRBV5-6 TGTGCCAGCAGCTTGTTGGGACAGGGAATATATGGCTACACCTTC CASSLLGQGIYGYTF
16 TRBD1 TRBJ2-7 NA TRBV7-9 TGTGCCAGCAGCCCCCCCCTCGGGACAGGGCCCGACGAGCAGTACTTC CASSPPLGTGPDEQYF
16 TRBD1 TRBJ2-3 NA TRBV4-1 TGCGCCAGCAGCAAACGCCAGGGGGCGCGGACAGATACGCAGTATTTT CASSKRQGARTDTQYF
14 NA TRBJ1-4 NA TRBV5-4 TGTGCCAGCAGTATGGACAGCTATAATGAAAAACTGTTTTTT CASSMDSYNEKLFF
15 NA TRBJ2-7 NA TRBV21-1 TGTGCCAGCAGCAAAGTAGGGACAGGGCCCTACGAGCAGTACTTC CASSKVGTGPYEQYF
15 NA TRBJ1-1 NA TRBV5-4 TGTGCCAGCAGCGTCGACCCGGGAACGAACACTGAAGCTTTCTTT CASSVDPGTNTEAFF
15 TRBD1 TRBJ2-7 NA TRBV19 TGTGCCAGTAGTCAATCCTGGACAGGGATCTACGAGCAGTACTTC CASSQSWTGIYEQYF
13 NA TRBJ2-5 NA TRBV5-6 TGTGCCAGCAGCTTGGGACTAAAGGAGACCCAGTACTTC CASSLGLKETQYF
16 TRBD2 TRBJ2-1 NA TRBV4-1 TGCGCCAGCAGCCAAGATAGCGGGGGAACCTACAATGAGCAGTTCTTC CASSQDSGGTYNEQFF
15 NA TRBJ2-7 NA TRBV30 TGTGCCTGGGAGTCGGGGCAAGGGGTAAACTACGAGCAGTACTTC CAWESGQGVNYEQYF
15 NA TRBJ2-7 NA TRBV7-8 TGTGCCAGCAGCTTAGCAGGCCTTACCGTCTACGAGCAGTACTTC CASSLAGLTVYEQYF
16 TRBD1 TRBJ2-5 few TRBV9 TGTGCCAGCAGCCCCGGCGTGGGACAGGGCCAAGAGACCCAGTACTTC CASSPGVGQGQETQYF
14 NA TRBJ1-2 NA TRBV6-5 TGTGCCAGCAGTTACTCGGAAGGGACGAAAGGCTACACCTTC CASSYSEGTKGYTF
14 NA TRBJ2-1 NA TRBV19 TGTGCCAGTAGCACCCGCACAGGGCCCAATGAGCAGTTCTTC CASSTRTGPNEQFF
18 NA TRBJ2-3 NA TRBV21-1 TGTGCCAGCAGCAACCTTGGAGGGGACTATTCTAGCACAGATACGCAGTATTTT CASSNLGGDYSSTDTQYF
18 NA TRBJ2-7 NA TRBV7-9 TGTGCCAGCAGCTTAGAGGGGGGTGCAGGGGTCGGCTCCTACGAGCAGTACTTC CASSLEGGAGVGSYEQYF
15 NA TRBJ1-2 NA TRBV6-1 TGTGCCAGCAGTTCGGAAAAGGGACCTTCCTATGGCTACACCTTC CASSSEKGPSYGYTF
16 NA TRBJ2-7 NA TRBV9 TGTGCCAGCAGCTACCCGAGGGGGACAATAAAAAACGAGCAGTACTTC CASSYPRGTIKNEQYF
13 NA TRBJ1-4 NA TRBV30 TGTGCCTGGAATGTTGGATCTAATGAAAAACTGTTTTTT CAWNVGSNEKLFF
13 NA TRBJ2-5 NA TRBV5-1 TGCGCCAGCAGCTTCGTCGCGCATGAGACCCAGTACTTC CASSFVAHETQYF
15 NA TRBJ1-2 NA TRBV9 TGTGCCAGCAGCGTAGGTCGGAGTACAGAATATGGCTACACCTTC CASSVGRSTEYGYTF
17 NA TRBJ2-3 NA TRBV18 TGTGCCAGCTCACCACAACTTAGACAAGCTAGCACAGATACGCAGTATTTT CASSPQLRQASTDTQYF
9 NA TRBJ1-2 NA TRBV18 TGTGCCAGCCTACAGGGCTACACCTTC CASLQGYTF
15 NA TRBJ1-2 NA TRBV6-5 TGTGCCAGCAGTTACAGACCGGAAACTAACTATGGCTACACCTTC CASSYRPETNYGYTF